Listed below are T cell receptor beta chains from one sample, sequenced in a study of blood T cells in healthy people across ages. TCRdb called the 5' RACE reads again in MiXCR, with one record for every CDR3 protein. This table has about 1,800,000 distinct CDR3 sequences, about 30% appearing once. Sequences were obtained from blood. These receptor sequences come from a woman aged 30 to 39 in good health. CDR3s include the opening cysteine and the closing phenylalanine or tryptophan. A D gene is named only where the DNA matches it firmly. The size of a clone is reported for some rows only, either as once, few or many, or as a class for expanded clones.

TRBV12-3/TRBV12-4	TRBJ2-1	TRBD2	many	TGTGCCAGCTCCTGGGGGGGAACGCGCTACAATGAGCAGTTCTTC	CASSWGGTRYNEQFF
TRBV9	TRBJ2-5	.	.	TGTGCCAGCAGCCTCTTCGGGGGGCTAGGAGAGACCCAGTACTTC	CASSLFGGLGETQYF
TRBV7-9	TRBJ2-7	.	many	TGTGCCAGCAGCTTAAGCGCGAGTAGTTACGAGCAGTACTTC	CASSLSASSYEQYF
TRBV19	TRBJ2-7	.	.	TGTGCCACAAGCCGGGCCTACTACGAGCAGTACTTC	CATSRAYYEQYF
TRBV6-6	TRBJ1-2	TRBD1	many	TGTGCCAGCAGTCCAGGGGGAATAGCGCTTGGCTACACCTTC	CASSPGGIALGYTF
TRBV20-1	TRBJ2-7	.	.	TGCAGTGCTAGAGCGGCACAGATCTCCTACGAGCAGTACTTC	CSARAAQISYEQYF
TRBV15	TRBJ2-3	TRBD2	many	TGTGCCACCAGCAGAGACCGGGAGAGCGGGAGGGCGGATCGAGATACGCAGTATTTT	CATSRDRESGRADRDTQYF
TRBV18	TRBJ1-5	.	.	TGTGCCAGCTCCCCGATGGGGGGAGACCAGCCCCAGCATTTT	CASSPMGGDQPQHF
TRBV18	TRBJ2-4	TRBD1	many	TGTGCCAGCTCACCACCGACAGGGGACATTCAGTACTTC	CASSPPTGDIQYF
TRBV7-2	TRBJ2-7	TRBD2	once	TGTGCCAGCAGCTTAGAGGTGGCGGCGGGAGGCCACTACGAGCAGTACTTC	CASSLEVAAGGHYEQYF
TRBV30	TRBJ2-3	TRBD2	.	TGTGCCTGGAGTGTACTAGCGGGGGCCACAGATACGCAGTATTTT	CAWSVLAGATDTQYF
TRBV15	TRBJ2-1	.	few	TGTGCCACCAGCATCACTGGCAATGAGCAGTTCTTC	CATSITGNEQFF
TRBV9	TRBJ2-2	.	.	TGTGCCCGCAGCGTGTACTCGACTGCCCACACCGGGGAGCTGTTTTTT	CARSVYSTAHTGELFF
TRBV12-5	TRBJ2-1	.	.	TGTGCTAGTGCCCCGACTAGTTACAATGAGCAGTTCTTC	CASAPTSYNEQFF
TRBV5-1	TRBJ1-1	.	.	TGCGCCAGCAGCCAAAACTTCAGGCGTGGGGTGAACACTGAAGCTTTCTTT	CASSQNFRRGVNTEAFF
TRBV7-2	TRBJ2-1	.	once	TGTACCAGCAGCTTATTATCAGTAAATGAGCAGTTCTTC	CTSSLLSVNEQFF
TRBV5-1	TRBJ2-4	.	few	TGCGCCAGCAGCTTGGATAGCGCAGGCTTAGATATAGCCAAAAACATTCAGTACTTC	CASSLDSAGLDIAKNIQYF
TRBV2	TRBJ1-5	.	.	TGTGCCAGCAGTGCACTAGAAAGCAATCAGCCCCAGCATTTT	CASSALESNQPQHF
TRBV12-3/TRBV12-4	TRBJ2-3	TRBD2	.	TGTGCCAGCACTCCGGGGGAGGGCCCGCAGTATTTT	CASTPGEGPQYF
TRBV20-1	TRBJ2-6	.	.	TGCAGTGCCCAGGAGTGGGCTGGGGCCAACGTCCTGACTTTC	CSAQEWAGANVLTF
TRBV11-1	TRBJ2-1	.	once	TGTGCCAGCAGCTTTCGCACAGAATCCTACAATGGGCAGTTCTTC	CASSFRTESYNGQFF
TRBV10-3	TRBJ1-1	.	few	TGTGCCATCAGTGAGTCGTCGCCCGGGGCGGCTTTCTTT	CAISESSPGAAFF
TRBV28	TRBJ2-7	TRBD1	.	TGTGCCAGCACCATCATGGGGACAGTCTACGAGCAGTACTTC	CASTIMGTVYEQYF
TRBV12-5	TRBJ2-5	TRBD1	few	TGTGCTAGTGGTTTCGGGACAGGGGGCCACAATGAGCAGTACTTC	CASGFGTGGHNEQYF